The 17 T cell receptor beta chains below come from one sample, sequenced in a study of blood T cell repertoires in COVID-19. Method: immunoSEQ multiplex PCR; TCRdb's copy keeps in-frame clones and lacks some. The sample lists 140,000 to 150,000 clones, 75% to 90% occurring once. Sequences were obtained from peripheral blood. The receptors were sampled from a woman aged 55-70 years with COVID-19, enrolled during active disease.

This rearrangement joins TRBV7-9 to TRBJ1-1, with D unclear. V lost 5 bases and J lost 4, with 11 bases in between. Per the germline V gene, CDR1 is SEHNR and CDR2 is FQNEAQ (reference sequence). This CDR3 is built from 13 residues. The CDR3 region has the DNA TGTGCCAGCAGCCGAGTCGGGGTCACTGAAGCTTTCTTT. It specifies CASSRVGVTEAFF.

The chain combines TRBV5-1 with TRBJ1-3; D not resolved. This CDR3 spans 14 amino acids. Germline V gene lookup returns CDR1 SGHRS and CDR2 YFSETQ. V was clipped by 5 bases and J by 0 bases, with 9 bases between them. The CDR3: CASSQFSSGNTIYF. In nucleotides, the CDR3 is TGCGCCAGCAGTCAATTCAGCTCTGGAAACACCATATATTTT.

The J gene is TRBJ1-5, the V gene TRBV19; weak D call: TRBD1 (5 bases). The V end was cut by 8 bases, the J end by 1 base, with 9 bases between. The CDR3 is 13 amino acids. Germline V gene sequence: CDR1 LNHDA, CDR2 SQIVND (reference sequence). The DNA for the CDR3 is TGTGCCAGTGAAACAGGAAGCAATCAGCCCCAGCATTTT. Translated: CASETGSNQPQHF.

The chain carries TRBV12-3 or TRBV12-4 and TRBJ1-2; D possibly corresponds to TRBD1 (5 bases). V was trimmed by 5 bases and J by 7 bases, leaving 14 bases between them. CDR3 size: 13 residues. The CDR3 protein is CASSHRRVGGYTF. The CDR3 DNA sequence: TGTGCCAGCAGTCACCGCAGGGTGGGTGGCTACACCTTC.

CDR3 DNA sequence: TGTGCCAGCAGTCGAGGGGGACCTTACAATGAGCAGTTCTTC. Its protein product is CASSRGGPYNEQFF. The chain links TRBV11-3 to TRBJ2-1; maybe TRBD1 (6 bases). Germline V gives CDR1 SGHNT, CDR2 YENEEA. Trimming cost V 6 bases and J 4 bases, with 13 bases left between them. The CDR3 is 14 amino acids.

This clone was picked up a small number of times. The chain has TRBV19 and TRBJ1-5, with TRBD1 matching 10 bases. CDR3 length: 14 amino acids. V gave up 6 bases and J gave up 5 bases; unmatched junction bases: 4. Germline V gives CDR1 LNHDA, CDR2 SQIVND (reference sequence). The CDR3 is CASSGQGGYQPQHF. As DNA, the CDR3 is TGTGCCAGTAGCGGACAGGGGGGATATCAGCCCCAGCATTTT.

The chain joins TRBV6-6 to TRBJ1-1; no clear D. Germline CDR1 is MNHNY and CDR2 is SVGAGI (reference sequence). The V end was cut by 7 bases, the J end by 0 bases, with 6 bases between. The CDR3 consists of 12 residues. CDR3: CASTTMNTEAFF. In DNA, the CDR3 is TGTGCCAGCACCACAATGAACACTGAAGCTTTCTTT.

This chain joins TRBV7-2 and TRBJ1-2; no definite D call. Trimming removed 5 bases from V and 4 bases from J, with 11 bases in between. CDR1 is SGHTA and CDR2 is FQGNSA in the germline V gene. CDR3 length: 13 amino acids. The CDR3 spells CASSHPSTYGYTF. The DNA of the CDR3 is TGTGCCAGCAGCCACCCATCTACCTATGGCTACACCTTC.

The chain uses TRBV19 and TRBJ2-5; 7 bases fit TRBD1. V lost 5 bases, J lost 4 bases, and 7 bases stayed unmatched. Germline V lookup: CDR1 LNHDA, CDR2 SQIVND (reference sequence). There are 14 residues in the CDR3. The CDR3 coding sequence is TGTGCCAGTAGTCCGACAGGGATCGGAGAGACCCAGTACTTC. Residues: CASSPTGIGETQYF.

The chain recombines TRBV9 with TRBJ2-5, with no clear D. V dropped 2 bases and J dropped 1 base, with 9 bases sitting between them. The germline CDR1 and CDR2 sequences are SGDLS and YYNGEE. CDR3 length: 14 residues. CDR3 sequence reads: CASSVAPVQETQYF. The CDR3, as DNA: TGTGCCAGCAGCGTCGCTCCGGTCCAAGAGACCCAGTACTTC.

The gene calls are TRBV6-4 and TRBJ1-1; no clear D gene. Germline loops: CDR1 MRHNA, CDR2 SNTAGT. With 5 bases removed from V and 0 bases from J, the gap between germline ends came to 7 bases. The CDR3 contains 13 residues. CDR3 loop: CASSIYLNTEAFF. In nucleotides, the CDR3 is TGTGCCAGCAGTATTTACTTGAACACTGAAGCTTTCTTT.

CDR3 protein: CAISDGQGGETQYF. In DNA form, the CDR3 reads TGTGCCATCAGTGACGGACAGGGTGGAGAGACCCAGTACTTC. V and J are TRBV10-3 and TRBJ2-5; 8 bases are a match to TRBD1. CDR3 length: 14 amino acids. After removal of 3 bases from V and 4 bases from J, the junction contained 4 bases not matched to a gene. Looked up from germline, CDR1 is ENHRY and CDR2 is SYGVKD.

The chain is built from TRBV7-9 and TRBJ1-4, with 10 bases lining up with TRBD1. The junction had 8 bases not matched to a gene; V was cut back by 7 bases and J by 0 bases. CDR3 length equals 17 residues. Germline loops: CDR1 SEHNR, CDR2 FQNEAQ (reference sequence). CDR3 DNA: TGTGCCAGCACCCCCGGGACAGGGGAATCAACTAATGAAAAACTGTTTTTT. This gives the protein CASTPGTGESTNEKLFF.

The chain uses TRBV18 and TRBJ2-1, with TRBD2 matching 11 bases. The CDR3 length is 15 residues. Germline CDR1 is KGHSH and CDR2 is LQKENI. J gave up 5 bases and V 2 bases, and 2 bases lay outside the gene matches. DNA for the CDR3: TGTGCCAGCTCACCAATAGCGGGGGGGGACAATGAGCAGTTCTTC. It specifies CASSPIAGGDNEQFF.

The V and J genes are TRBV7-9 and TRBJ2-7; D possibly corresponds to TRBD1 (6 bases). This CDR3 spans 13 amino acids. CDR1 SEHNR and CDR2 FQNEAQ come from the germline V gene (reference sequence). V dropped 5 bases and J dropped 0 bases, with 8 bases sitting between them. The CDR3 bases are TGTGCCAGCAGCAGGGGGAGCTCCTACGAGCAGTACTTC. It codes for CASSRGSSYEQYF.

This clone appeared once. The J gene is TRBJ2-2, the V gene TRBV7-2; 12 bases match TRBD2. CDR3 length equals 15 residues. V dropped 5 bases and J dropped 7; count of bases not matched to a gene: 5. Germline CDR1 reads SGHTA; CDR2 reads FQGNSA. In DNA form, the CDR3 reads TGTGCCAGCAGCCCTAGCGGGGGGGCGTTCGGGGAGCTGTTTTTT. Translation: CASSPSGGAFGELFF. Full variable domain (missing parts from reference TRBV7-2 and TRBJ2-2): GAGVSQSPSNKVTEKGKDVELRCDPISGHTALYWYRQSLGQGLEFLIYFQGNSAPDKSGLPSDRFSAERTGGSVSTLTIQRTQQEDSAVYLCASSPSGGAFGELFFGEGSRLTVL.

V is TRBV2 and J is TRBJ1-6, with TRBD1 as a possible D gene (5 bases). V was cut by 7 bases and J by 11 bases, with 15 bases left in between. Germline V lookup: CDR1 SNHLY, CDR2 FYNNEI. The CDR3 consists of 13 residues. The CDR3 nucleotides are TGTGCCAGCAAGGGCCAACTGACAGCACCCCTCCACTTT. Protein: CASKGQLTAPLHF. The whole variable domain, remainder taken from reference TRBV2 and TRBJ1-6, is EPEVTQTPSHQVTQMGQEVILRCVPISNHLYFYWYRQILGQKVEFLVSFYNNEISEKSEIFDDQFSVERPDGSNFTLKIRSTKLEDSAMYFCASKGQLTAPLHFGNGTRLTVT.